This entry concerns a single T cell receptor (beta chain). The target antigen is unknown. This sample is part of a study of vaccination effects on CD4 cells after COVID-19. Before sequencing, viral peptide pools were used by the ViraFEST assay to expand antigen-specific CD4+ T cells. Following a roughly 11-day culture, CD4+ T cells were purified. The healthy vaccine recipients, who had no prior SARS-CoV-2 infection, showed negative nucleocapsid antibodies. Two million PBMC were placed in each well, which was supplemented with roughly 9.1 IU/ml IL-2 and about 10 ug/ml peptides. Trimming shortened V by 7 bases and J by 4 bases, and 10 bases separated the two germline ends. The CDR3 covers 13 residues. Only in-frame clones appear in the TCRdb table, and some are missing; sequencing was by immunoSEQ multiplex PCR. The profile shows about 27,000 clones, 72% of them singletons.

The chain joins TRBV12-3 or TRBV12-4 to TRBJ2-2; D is undetermined. The source is a human donor who received a COVID-19 vaccine. The sample was CD4+ T cells from PBMCs cultured with SARS-CoV-2 spike peptides, taken before COVID-19 vaccination. The CDR3 coding sequence is TGTGCCAGCACCCCCCAGGCCACCGGGGAGCTGTTTTTT. It codes for CASTPQATGELFF.